These T cell receptor beta chains were read from a single sample in a study of blood T cell repertoires in COVID-19. Assay used: immunoSEQ multiplex PCR; TCRdb lists only in-frame clones, some missing. The sample lists 300,000 to 450,000 clones; over 75% were seen once. Sequenced sample: PBMCs or T cells enriched from blood (not recorded which). These receptors originate from a young man who had recovered from COVID-19. Each CDR3 is given with its conserved first and last residue. A D gene is named only where the DNA matches it firmly. Clone size, where shown, is once, few, many, or a class for clones that have expanded.

D	size	V	J	CDR3	DNA
TRBD1	.	TRBV3-1/TRBV3-2	TRBJ2-7	CASSQDITGQGAYEQYF	TGTGCCAGCAGCCAAGATATCACGGGACAGGGGGCTTACGAGCAGTACTTC
TRBD1	.	TRBV11-2	TRBJ1-1	CASSLDWGTVPIEAFF	TGTGCCAGCAGCTTAGATTGGGGGACAGTCCCCATTGAAGCTTTCTTT
TRBD1	.	TRBV28	TRBJ1-5	CAKSRGPGQPQHF	TGTGCCAAGAGCAGGGGGCCAGGTCAGCCCCAGCATTTT
.	.	TRBV27	TRBJ2-1	CASSLIEPYNEQFF	TGTGCCAGCAGTTTAATCGAGCCGTACAATGAGCAGTTCTTC
TRBD1	.	TRBV18	TRBJ1-1	CASSPRTGGAGGNTEAFF	TGTGCCAGCTCACCACGAACAGGGGGCGCGGGAGGGAACACTGAAGCTTTCTTT
TRBD1	.	TRBV5-1	TRBJ2-5	CASSLERGLSVETQYF	TGCGCCAGCAGCTTGGAAAGGGGGCTATCTGTAGAGACCCAGTACTTC
TRBD1	.	TRBV15	TRBJ2-4	CATSRDRTGGLAKNIQYF	TGTGCCACCAGCAGAGACCGGACAGGGGGCCTAGCCAAAAACATTCAGTACTTC
.	.	TRBV28	TRBJ2-1	CASRPQYNEQFF	TGTGCCAGCAGACCTCAGTACAATGAGCAGTTCTTC
TRBD1	.	TRBV7-2	TRBJ1-5	CASSLTGGNRNQPQHF	TGTGCCAGCAGCTTAACAGGGGGAAACCGCAATCAGCCCCAGCATTTT
TRBD1	once	TRBV7-9	TRBJ1-1	CASSLATGTEINTEAFF	TGTGCCAGCAGCTTAGCGACGGGGACAGAGATAAACACTGAAGCTTTCTTT
.	.	TRBV7-6	TRBJ2-1	CASSLAGAEQFF	TGTGCCAGCAGCTTAGCAGGGGCTGAGCAGTTCTTC
TRBD2	.	TRBV6-1	TRBJ2-3	CASSVTSGTLEDTDTQYF	TGTGCCAGCAGTGTAACTAGCGGTACTCTCGAAGACACAGATACGCAGTATTTT
.	.	TRBV9	TRBJ2-1	CASSVGGSTYNEQFF	TGTGCCAGCAGCGTTGGGGGGAGTACCTACAATGAGCAGTTCTTC
.	.	TRBV5-6	TRBJ1-6	CASSLTRDSPLHF	TGTGCCAGCAGCTTGACGAGGGATTCACCCCTCCACTTT
.	.	TRBV30	TRBJ1-2	CAWSANYGYTF	TGTGCCTGGAGTGCAAACTATGGCTACACCTTC
.	.	TRBV28	TRBJ1-1	CASSRRAEAFF	TGTGCCAGCAGCCGGAGGGCTGAAGCTTTCTTT
.	few	TRBV3-1/TRBV3-2	TRBJ1-4	CASSQGSDEKLFF	TGTGCCAGCAGCCAAGGGTCGGATGAAAAACTGTTTTTT
TRBD1	.	TRBV5-1	TRBJ2-3	CASSLGQGSTDTQYF	TGCGCCAGCAGCCTCGGACAGGGGAGCACAGATACGCAGTATTTT
.	.	TRBV12-3/TRBV12-4	TRBJ2-5	CASSYGQETQYF	TGTGCCAGCAGTTACGGGCAAGAGACCCAGTACTTC
TRBD1	.	TRBV7-2	TRBJ1-3	CASSLQGATSGNTIYF	TGTGCCAGCAGCTTACAGGGGGCGACCTCTGGAAACACCATATATTTT
TRBD1	.	TRBV27	TRBJ1-4	CASSTAGTGIATNEKLFF	TGTGCCAGCTCAACGGCGGGGACAGGAATCGCAACTAATGAAAAACTGTTTTTT
.	.	TRBV11-2	TRBJ1-2	CASSHTTGYGYTF	TGTGCCAGCAGCCACACCACAGGGTATGGCTACACCTTC
TRBD2	.	TRBV25-1	TRBJ2-2	CASSLPLAAGDTGELFF	TGTGCCAGCAGTCTACCACTAGCGGCGGGAGACACCGGGGAGCTGTTTTTT
TRBD2	few	TRBV7-2	TRBJ2-7	CASSPRAGLADYEQYF	TGTGCCAGCAGCCCAAGGGCGGGACTAGCGGACTACGAGCAGTACTTC
.	.	TRBV5-1	TRBJ2-1	CASSMSGSYNEQFF	TGCGCCAGCAGCATGAGCGGATCCTACAATGAGCAGTTCTTC
.	once	TRBV5-4	TRBJ1-3	CASSWGAGSGNTIYF	TGTGCCAGCAGCTGGGGCGCAGGATCTGGAAACACCATATATTTT
.	.	TRBV6-1	TRBJ1-2	CASSALKAGPHYGYTF	TGTGCCAGCAGTGCTCTTAAGGCGGGTCCCCACTATGGCTACACCTTC
TRBD2	.	TRBV14	TRBJ2-7	CASAHQAGVLAEQYF	TGTGCCAGCGCCCACCAAGCGGGGGTTCTCGCCGAGCAGTACTTC
TRBD1	.	TRBV13	TRBJ2-5	CASSTRTGIQETQYF	TGTGCCAGCAGCACCCGGACAGGGATCCAAGAGACCCAGTACTTC
TRBD1	.	TRBV2	TRBJ2-1	CASSPGQGGFSEQFF	TGTGCCAGCAGTCCGGGACAGGGGGGCTTTAGTGAGCAGTTCTTC
TRBD1	.	TRBV18	TRBJ1-5	CASSPPQDRAFGQPQHF	TGTGCCAGCTCACCACCCCAAGACAGGGCTTTTGGTCAGCCCCAGCATTTT
TRBD1	.	TRBV2	TRBJ1-1	CASSTPDRGRTLNTEAFF	TGTGCCAGCAGTACTCCCGACAGGGGGCGTACCCTGAACACTGAAGCTTTCTTT
TRBD1	.	TRBV6-2/TRBV6-3	TRBJ1-1	CASSSPRGIHTEAFF	TGTGCCAGCAGTTCCCCCAGGGGGATACACACTGAAGCTTTCTTT
.	.	TRBV14	TRBJ1-1	CASRPTGTRNTEAFF	TGTGCCAGCAGGCCTACCGGGACACGGAACACTGAAGCTTTCTTT
TRBD1	.	TRBV19	TRBJ1-5	CASSPLDRGSNQPQHF	TGTGCCAGTAGTCCCCTGGACAGGGGCAGCAATCAGCCCCAGCATTTT
TRBD1	.	TRBV27	TRBJ1-1	CASSLAGQWNTEAFF	TGTGCCAGCAGTTTGGCGGGACAGTGGAACACTGAAGCTTTCTTT
.	.	TRBV5-1	TRBJ2-2	CASSLSSGTGELFF	TGCGCCAGCAGCTTGTCAAGCGGCACCGGGGAGCTGTTTTTT
.	.	TRBV5-6	TRBJ1-1	CASSLYLTRGNTEAFF	TGTGCCAGCAGCTTGTACCTAACCCGGGGAAACACTGAAGCTTTCTTT
.	.	TRBV14	TRBJ1-5	CASSQGGNQPQHF	TGTGCCAGCAGCCAAGGAGGCAATCAGCCCCAGCATTTT
.	.	TRBV19	TRBJ2-5	CASRNRLETQYF	TGTGCCAGTAGAAACAGGTTGGAGACCCAGTACTTC
.	.	TRBV7-8	TRBJ2-5	CASSLGLNQETQYF	TGTGCCAGCAGCTTAGGACTGAACCAAGAGACCCAGTACTTC
.	once	TRBV4-2	TRBJ1-1	CASSQDRVSTEAFF	TGTGCCAGCAGCCAAGATCGGGTTAGCACTGAAGCTTTCTTT
TRBD2	.	TRBV7-2	TRBJ2-3	CASSFYGLAGISTDTQYF	TGTGCCAGCAGCTTCTACGGTCTAGCGGGAATTAGCACAGATACGCAGTATTTT
TRBD2	.	TRBV24-1	TRBJ2-1	CATKGLADNEQFF	TGTGCCACCAAGGGACTAGCGGACAATGAGCAGTTCTTC
.	.	TRBV5-1	TRBJ1-2	CASSLDIGVDGYTF	TGCGCCAGCAGCTTGGATATAGGGGTCGACGGCTACACCTTC
TRBD2	.	TRBV4-1	TRBJ2-1	CASSQLDLGLAGAHEQFF	TGCGCCAGCAGCCAACTCGATCTCGGACTAGCGGGAGCCCATGAGCAGTTCTTC
TRBD1	.	TRBV5-1	TRBJ2-7	CASSTGQGDYEQYF	TGCGCCAGCAGCACGGGACAGGGGGACTACGAGCAGTACTTC
.	.	TRBV27	TRBJ1-3	CASSLNFGGNTIYF	TGTGCCAGCAGTTTAAACTTCGGGGGAAACACCATATATTTT
TRBD1	few	TRBV27	TRBJ1-1	CASSSPGTGERTEAFF	TGTGCCAGCAGTTCCCCAGGGACAGGGGAAAGGACTGAAGCTTTCTTT
TRBD1	.	TRBV28	TRBJ1-5	CASSLQTGGVIMNNQPQHF	TGTGCCAGCAGTTTACAAACAGGGGGCGTAATTATGAACAATCAGCCCCAGCATTTT
TRBD1	.	TRBV4-1	TRBJ1-6	CASSQTVGTGLPNSPLHF	TGCGCCAGCAGCCAAACCGTCGGGACAGGGCTTCCAAATTCACCCCTCCACTTT
.	.	TRBV19	TRBJ1-5	CASTAGRWVHQPQHF	TGTGCCAGTACTGCGGGACGCTGGGTCCATCAGCCCCAGCATTTT
.	.	TRBV3-1/TRBV3-2	TRBJ1-3	CASSQAVTASGNTIYF	TGTGCCAGCAGCCAAGCGGTCACAGCCTCTGGAAACACCATATATTTT
TRBD1	.	TRBV9	TRBJ1-1	CASSVGSGGGSEAFF	TGTGCCAGCAGCGTAGGGTCAGGGGGAGGTAGTGAAGCTTTCTTT
TRBD2	.	TRBV11-2	TRBJ2-3	CASSVGAGVVTQYF	TGTGCCAGCAGCGTAGGGGCGGGAGTTGTTACGCAGTATTTT